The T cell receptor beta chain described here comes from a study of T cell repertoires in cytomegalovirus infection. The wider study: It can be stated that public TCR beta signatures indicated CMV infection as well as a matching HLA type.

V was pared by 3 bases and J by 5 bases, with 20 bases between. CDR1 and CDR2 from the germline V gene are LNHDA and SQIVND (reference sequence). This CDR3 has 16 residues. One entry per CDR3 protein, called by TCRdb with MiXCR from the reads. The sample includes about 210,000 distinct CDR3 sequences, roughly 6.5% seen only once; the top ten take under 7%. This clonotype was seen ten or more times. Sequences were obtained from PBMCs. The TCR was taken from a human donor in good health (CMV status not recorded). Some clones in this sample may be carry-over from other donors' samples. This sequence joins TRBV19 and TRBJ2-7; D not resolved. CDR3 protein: CASSISARGAKDEQYF. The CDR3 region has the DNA TGTGCCAGTAGTATTTCAGCCCGAGGAGCGAAGGACGAGCAGTACTTC.